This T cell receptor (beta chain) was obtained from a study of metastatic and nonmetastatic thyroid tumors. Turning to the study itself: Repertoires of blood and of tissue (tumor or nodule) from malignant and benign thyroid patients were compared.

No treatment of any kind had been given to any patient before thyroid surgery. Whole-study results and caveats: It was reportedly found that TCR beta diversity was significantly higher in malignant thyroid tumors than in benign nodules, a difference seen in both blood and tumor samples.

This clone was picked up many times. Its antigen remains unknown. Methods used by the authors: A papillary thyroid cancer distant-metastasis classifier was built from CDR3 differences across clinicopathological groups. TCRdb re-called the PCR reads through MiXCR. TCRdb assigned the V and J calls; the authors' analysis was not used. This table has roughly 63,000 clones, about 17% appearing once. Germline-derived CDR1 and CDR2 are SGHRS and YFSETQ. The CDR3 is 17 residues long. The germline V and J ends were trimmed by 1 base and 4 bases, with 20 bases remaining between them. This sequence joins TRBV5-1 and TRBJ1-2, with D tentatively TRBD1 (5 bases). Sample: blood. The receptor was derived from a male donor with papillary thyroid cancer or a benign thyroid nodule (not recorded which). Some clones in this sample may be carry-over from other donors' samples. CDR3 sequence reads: CASSLSPFRAFVYGYTF. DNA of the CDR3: TGCGCCAGCAGCTTGTCGCCGTTCAGGGCCTTCGTCTATGGCTACACCTTC. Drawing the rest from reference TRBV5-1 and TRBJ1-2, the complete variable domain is KAGVTQTPRYLIKTRGQQVTLSCSPISGHRSVSWYQQTPGQGLQFLFEYFSETQRNKGNFPGRFSGRQFSNSRSEMNVSTLELGDSALYLCASSLSPFRAFVYGYTFGSGTRLTVV.